This TCR beta chain is from a study of cytomegalovirus exposure and HLA in healthy donors. In regard to this clone: The target antigen is unknown.

Whole-study results and caveats: Most CMV-associated TCR beta chains were later found to appear HLA-restricted. It was reportedly the case that the classifier diagnosed cytomegalovirus status with high specificity and sensitivity.

Researchers ran the PCR with 60 Vbeta and 13 Jbeta primers. The protocol was immunoSEQ multiplex PCR, while the TCRdb copy is restricted to in-frame clones and leaves out a portion. The data hold fewer than 250,000 clones, with 81% observed a single time. Per germline, CDR1 SGDLS and CDR2 YYNGEE. The CDR3 contains 15 residues. With V trimmed by 0 bases and J by 4 bases, 4 bases remained unmatched. The sequence was collected from a man aged 18 to 30 in good health and CMV-seronegative. The chain uses TRBV9 and TRBJ2-1, with TRBD2 identical over 7 bases. Sequenced material: PBMCs. CDR3 sequence reads: CASSVGSSGYNEQFF. CDR3 nucleotides: TGTGCCAGCAGCGTAGGGAGTAGCGGGTACAATGAGCAGTTCTTC.